This TCR beta chain was identified in a study of tumor and adjacent non-tumor tissue in lung cancer. Study in general: About 4.17 million productive TCRbeta reads were obtained per sample on average. Points from the study as a whole: Compared with tumor, normal lung showed significantly lower TCR diversity.

The template was RNA from unsorted bulk tissue. The library came from three nested PCR rounds adapted from ARM-PCR protocols. TCRdb reanalysed the multiplex PCR reads using MiXCR and keeps one entry per CDR3 protein. The data contain 68,000 or so distinct CDR3 sequences, around 60% of them seen just once; the ten biggest clones take up around 20%. The CDR3 extends over 13 amino acids. Germline CDR1 is MNHNS and CDR2 is SASEGT. With respect to this clonotype: Its target is unknown. At one end the junction does not follow the germline gene, possibly because of a read error.

This receptor was identified in a man in his fifties with non-small cell lung cancer. This chain connects TRBV6-1 to TRBJ2-2, with D possibly being TRBD2 (5 bases). Source material: lung tumor tissue. The CDR3 here is CARSGWRGGELFF. The CDR3 region has the DNA TGTGCCAGAAGTGGCTGGAGAGGGGGGGAGCTGTTTTTT.